The clone carrying this TCR beta chain has just a few counts. No antigen is known for it. The time point denotes: persistent/refractory GD, antithyroid drugs over 5 years with positive TRAb. PBMC RNA served as the TCR library source. This sample is drawn from a study of regulatory T cells in long-lasting Graves disease. Study-wide results and limits: Persistent disease samples used TRBV28, TRBJ1-2 and TRBJ2-5 preferentially.

The V gene lost 11 bases and the J gene lost 2 bases, with 31 bases spanning the gap. Germline assignment: CDR1 MNHNS and CDR2 SASEGT. This CDR3 comprises 18 residues. Investigators prepared the TCR beta libraries by applying iRepertoire HTBI primers and Arm-PCR of CDR3 regions. TCRdb ran MiXCR on the multiplex PCR reads and lists one entry per CDR3 protein. This table holds roughly 500,000 distinct CDR3 sequences, under 25% found once. The sequence came from a female donor with Graves disease. V gene TRBV6-1 combines with J gene TRBJ2-7; the D gene is possibly TRBD2 (6 bases). Sequenced material: peripheral blood mononuclear cells (PBMCs), taken when the disease was refractory, from a patient treated with antithyroid drugs. The CDR3 DNA is TGTGCCCGCACAGGAGCGGCCAAATCTGAAACTAGCCCCTACGAGCAGTACTTC. Protein product: CARTGAAKSETSPYEQYF.